These 18 T cell receptor beta chains came from one sample sequenced in a study of cytomegalovirus exposure and HLA in healthy donors (dated by TCRdb to about 2017). The method behind the library was the immunoSEQ multiplex PCR assay. For the multiplex PCR, a mixture combining 60 forward primers for TCR Vbeta segments and 13 reverse primers for TCR Jbeta segments was used. Imported from immuneACCESS, the table was reduced by TCRdb to in-frame sequences with V and J called. These copies leave out some clones; in studies compared against another copy, an unresolved V gene accounts for under half, and the cause of the remainder is not known. This sample gives around 99,000 clones in total; more than 70% of them show up just once. The ten largest clones add up to roughly 2% of the sample. Sequencing used PBMCs. These receptor sequences come from a man aged 18 to 30 in good health and CMV-seronegative.

The chain uses TRBV5-5 and TRBJ1-1; D uncertain. Germline-derived CDR1 and CDR2 are SGHKS and YYEKEE (reference sequence). The V end was cut by 7 bases, the J end by 6 bases, with 19 bases between. This CDR3 is 14 amino acids long. The CDR3 region is CASYIPGRRPEAFF. In DNA form, the CDR3 reads TGTGCCAGCTATATCCCAGGCCGTCGACCTGAAGCTTTCTTT.

CDR3 amino acids: CASSHGTSGEKNIQYF. The CDR3 coding sequence is TGTGCCAGCTCACACGGGACTAGCGGGGAAAAAAACATTCAGTACTTC. The genes are TRBV18 and TRBJ2-4; TRBD2 matches 13 bases. This CDR3 contains 16 residues. With 4 bases clipped from V and 4 bases from J, the junction kept 4 bases outside the gene matches. CDR1 and CDR2 (germline): KGHSH, LQKENI.

This chain uses TRBV7-2 with TRBJ2-1, with 7 positions matching TRBD1. The CDR3 spans 14 residues. Per germline, CDR1 SGHTA and CDR2 FQGNSA. Trimming cost V 8 bases and J 0 bases; bases outside gene matches: 4. The DNA for the CDR3 is TGTGCCAGCCAGAGGGACAGCTCCTACAATGAGCAGTTCTTC. This translates into CASQRDSSYNEQFF. Full variable domain (outside the CDR3, taken from reference TRBV7-2 and TRBJ2-1): GAGVSQSPSNKVTEKGKDVELRCDPISGHTALYWYRQSLGQGLEFLIYFQGNSAPDKSGLPSDRFSAERTGGSVSTLTIQRTQQEDSAVYLCASQRDSSYNEQFFGPGTRLTVL.

This clone was recorded once. This chain connects TRBV7-3 to TRBJ1-3, with a tentative D call TRBD1 (5 bases). The CDR3 covers 13 residues. Germline loops: CDR1 SGHTA, CDR2 FQGTGA. V lost 5 bases and J 2 bases, leaving 7 bases between the germline ends. As DNA, the CDR3 is TGTGCCAGCAGCCAGGGTGCTGGAAACACCATATATTTT. It specifies CASSQGAGNTIYF.

The gene calls are TRBV18 and TRBJ2-2; D not resolved. CDR1 KGHSH and CDR2 LQKENI come from the germline V gene. The CDR3 has 16 residues. V was cut by 3 bases and J by 4 bases, with 15 bases left in between. CDR3 loop: CASSPSVLTPTGELFF. The CDR3 DNA sequence: TGTGCCAGCTCACCGTCGGTACTAACCCCCACCGGGGAGCTGTTTTTT.

This clone came up once. The DNA of the CDR3 is TGTGCCAGCAGTGGTGCTAGCGGGGGAGGCACAGATACGCAGTATTTT. It yields the protein CASSGASGGGTDTQYF. V gene TRBV6-4 combines with J gene TRBJ2-3; 10 positions agree with TRBD2. After removal of 4 bases from V and 1 base from J, the junction contained 5 bases not matched to a gene. In germline, CDR1 is MRHNA, CDR2 SNTAGT. CDR3 length: 16 residues.

This chain connects TRBV5-1 to TRBJ1-1; TRBD1 matches at 9 bases. V was clipped by 4 bases and J by 9 bases; unmatched bases: 10. CDR1 and CDR2 (germline): SGHRS, YFSETQ. CDR3 size: 14 residues. For the CDR3, the DNA is TGCGCCAGCAGCCCTTCTTCCGGGACAGGGAAAGCTTTCTTT. This gives the protein CASSPSSGTGKAFF. Based on the CDR3 plus reference TRBV5-1 and TRBJ1-1, the full variable domain is KAGVTQTPRYLIKTRGQQVTLSCSPISGHRSVSWYQQTPGQGLQFLFEYFSETQRNKGNFPGRFSGRQFSNSRSEMNVSTLELGDSALYLCASSPSSGTGKAFFGQGTRLTVV.

The chain recombines TRBV7-2 with TRBJ1-5; 8 nucleotides line up with TRBD1. V trimming: 4 bases; J trimming: 2 bases; junction bases outside the gene matches: 1. Germline CDR1 and CDR2: SGHTA and FQGNSA. CDR3 length equals 14 residues. CDR3 coding DNA: TGTGCCAGCAGCTCGGACAGGGGCAATCAGCCCCAGCATTTT. It encodes CASSSDRGNQPQHF.

The chain employs TRBV9 and TRBJ1-1, with 8 positions matching TRBD1. The ends lost 5 bases at V and 3 bases at J; junction bases unmatched: 6. The length of the CDR3 is 14 residues. Per germline, CDR1 SGDLS and CDR2 YYNGEE. Written as DNA, the CDR3 is TGTGCCAGCAGTGTCAGGGGGCGGGACACTGAAGCTTTCTTT. The encoded protein is CASSVRGRDTEAFF.

V gene TRBV5-1 combines with J gene TRBJ2-1, with 9 bases aligning to TRBD1. Germline-derived CDR1 and CDR2 are SGHRS and YFSETQ. The V and J ends lost 4 bases and 7 bases, in that order; junction bases with no gene match: 9. CDR3 size: 15 residues. CDR3 sequence: CASSPRQGVGNEQFF. DNA of the CDR3: TGCGCCAGCAGCCCGAGACAGGGGGTAGGGAATGAGCAGTTCTTC.

This chain joins TRBV7-2 and TRBJ1-5; no clear D. The CDR3 contains 14 residues. V was clipped by 7 bases and J by 1 base, with 11 bases between them. CDR1 is SGHTA, CDR2 FQGNSA, per germline. The CDR3 protein is CASTAGRSNQPQHF. Written as DNA, the CDR3 is TGTGCCAGCACCGCGGGTAGAAGCAATCAGCCCCAGCATTTT.

This clone was found once. V gene TRBV28 combines with J gene TRBJ1-3; TRBD1 agrees at 7 bases. J gave up 7 bases and V 8 bases, and 11 bases lay outside the gene matches. The CDR3 has 14 amino acids. Per germline, CDR1 MDHEN and CDR2 SYDVKM. CDR3 in DNA: TGTGCCAGCGGTTCCGACAGGGAAGCGAACACCATATATTTT. Its protein product is CASGSDREANTIYF.

This sequence joins TRBV7-3 and TRBJ2-7; weak D call: TRBD2 (6 bases). This CDR3 has 15 amino acids. Germline CDR1 and CDR2: SGHTA and FQGTGA. V lost 5 bases to trimming and J lost 3 bases, with 17 bases between them. CDR3 amino acids: CASSLGGTAVYEQYF. CDR3 nucleotide sequence: TGTGCCAGCAGCCTTGGGGGGACGGCCGTCTACGAGCAGTACTTC.

This clone has only one observation. V and J are TRBV7-2 and TRBJ2-1; 8 nucleotides match TRBD1. V shed 4 bases and J 0 bases; nucleotides not matched to a gene: 2. The CDR3 is made up of 15 amino acids. CDR1 and CDR2 from the germline V gene are SGHTA and FQGNSA. The CDR3, as DNA: TGTGCCAGCAGCTCCACAGGGGGCTCCTACAATGAGCAGTTCTTC. It is translated as CASSSTGGSYNEQFF.

This rearrangement joins TRBV7-9 to TRBJ2-5; 8 nucleotides line up with TRBD1. CDR1 and CDR2 from the germline V gene are SEHNR and FQNEAQ (reference sequence). The V and J ends lost 5 bases and 5 bases, in that order; junction bases with no gene match: 13. The CDR3 has 16 residues. The CDR3 DNA reads TGTGCCAGCAGCCGCCTTGGACAGGGTGGGTTGGAGACCCAGTACTTC. It translates to CASSRLGQGGLETQYF.

J is TRBJ2-5 and V is TRBV5-1, with TRBD1 matching 9 bases. The ends lost 4 bases at V and 5 bases at J; junction bases unmatched: 15. The CDR3 length is 17 residues. Germline assignment: CDR1 SGHRS and CDR2 YFSETQ. The CDR3 DNA follows: TGCGCCAGCAGCCCCGGGACAGGGAACTTGGTCAGGGAGACCCAGTACTTC. Translation: CASSPGTGNLVRETQYF.

With respect to this clone: Germline is not matched at one junction end, which may reflect a read error. The rearrangement links TRBV7-9 to TRBJ2-7, with a weak D call TRBD1 (5 bases). The CDR3 extends over 14 amino acids. From germline, CDR1 is SEHNR and CDR2 FQNEAQ (reference sequence). The CDR3 region is CSSIDQGRSYEQYF. DNA of the CDR3: TGTTCCAGCATCGACCAGGGCAGATCCTACGAGCAGTACTTC.

The gene calls are TRBV7-9 and TRBJ1-1; no clear D gene. V was cut by 2 bases and J by 3 bases, with 4 bases left in between. Germline CDR1 is SEHNR and CDR2 is FQNEAQ (reference sequence). The CDR3 runs 12 residues. This CDR3 is CASSLIDTEAFF. The CDR3 DNA follows: TGTGCCAGCAGCTTAATAGACACTGAAGCTTTCTTT.